This entry lists 21 T cell receptor beta chains sequenced from one sample in a study of Ad26.COV2.S vaccination and SARS-CoV-2 variants. This sample's treatment: around 19 received Ad26.COV2.S at low or high dose, single or two shots; about 5 received placebo; per-sample allocation not given. All samples were drawn on day 63, counting from the first vaccine or placebo injection. Sequencing used immunoSEQ multiplex PCR; TCRdb keeps in-frame clones, though not all of them. The data contain 380,000 or so clones, 70% to 90% of them singletons. The starting material was peripheral blood, obtained in a trial of Ad26.COV2.S vaccine versus placebo. These receptors came from a person between 18 and 65 years old who received the Ad26.COV2.S COVID-19 vaccine or a placebo.

This chain connects TRBV14 to TRBJ2-3; TRBD2 matches 11 bases. The germline V gene has CDR1 SGHDN and CDR2 FVKESK. With 0 bases clipped from V and 5 bases from J, the junction kept 4 bases outside the gene matches. This CDR3 region has 16 residues. CDR3 loop: CASSQDQLAGVDTQYF. CDR3 nucleotides: TGTGCCAGCAGCCAAGATCAACTAGCGGGGGTAGATACGCAGTATTTT.

This sequence joins TRBV12-3 or TRBV12-4 and TRBJ1-4, with D possibly matching TRBD1 (6 bases). CDR3 size: 13 residues. The ends were cut back, 6 bases at V and 8 bases at J, with 13 bases in the middle. In nucleotides, the CDR3 is TGTGCCAGCAGCGGACAGAGGAACGAAAAACTGTTTTTT. This gives the protein CASSGQRNEKLFF.

This clone has just one count. This same CDR3 is encoded by further DNA sequences in the sample. The V gene is TRBV19, the J gene TRBJ1-5; D might be TRBD1 (5 bases). Germline V gene sequence: CDR1 LNHDA, CDR2 SQIVND (reference sequence). Trimming removed 3 bases at V and 4 bases at J, with 7 bases between. This CDR3 is built from 13 residues. The DNA for the CDR3 is TGTGCCAGTAGTATTAGGGGTAATCAGCCCCAGCATTTT. Its translation: CASSIRGNQPQHF.

V gene TRBV6-2 or TRBV6-3 combines with J gene TRBJ2-7; D is perhaps TRBD1 (6 bases). CDR3 length: 19 residues. Between the trimmed V and J ends, which lost 5 bases and 2 bases, there was a span of 28 bases. Germline V CDR1 and CDR2: MNHEY, SVGEGT. In nucleotides, the CDR3 is TGTGCCAGCAGTCTCACTGGACACTACCGACAGGTCGTTCCCTACGAGCAGTACTTC. Translated, it gives CASSLTGHYRQVVPYEQYF.

The V and J genes are TRBV18 and TRBJ2-7, with D possibly TRBD1 on 5 matching bases. Germline values: CDR1 KGHSH, CDR2 LQKENI. V shed 2 bases and J shed 6 bases, with 8 bases lying between them. The CDR3 runs 12 residues. CDR3 bases: TGTGCCAGCTCACCAGACAGATCCGAGCAGTACTTC. Translated, it gives CASSPDRSEQYF.

The V and J genes are TRBV28 and TRBJ1-2; TRBD1 agrees at 10 bases. The CDR3 extends over 15 amino acids. CDR1 is MDHEN and CDR2 is SYDVKM in the germline V gene. The junction had 8 bases not matched to a gene; V was cut back by 5 bases and J by 5 bases. The CDR3 DNA sequence: TGTGCCAGCAGTCGACAGGGGGCGCGGGAATATGGCTACACCTTC. This gives the protein CASSRQGAREYGYTF.

The J gene is TRBJ2-7, the V gene TRBV28; no clear D. Trimming left V 5 bases short and J 3 bases short, with 5 bases between. This CDR3 spans 11 amino acids. Looked up from germline, CDR1 is MDHEN and CDR2 is SYDVKM. CDR3 in DNA: TGTGCCAGCAGTCGCCTCTACGAGCAGTACTTC. This codes for CASSRLYEQYF.

This rearrangement joins TRBV5-8 to TRBJ2-1; 8 bases agree with TRBD2. This CDR3 region has 16 residues. Germline CDR1 is SGHTS and CDR2 is YDEGEE. J was trimmed by 2 bases and V by 0 bases; bases with no gene match: 4. The CDR3 reads CASSLAAGRAYNEQFF. The CDR3 region has the DNA TGTGCCAGCAGCTTGGCCGCCGGGAGGGCCTACAATGAGCAGTTCTTC.

The DNA for the CDR3 is TGTGCCTGGATAAGCGGGGCTACCACAGATACGCAGTATTTT. Its protein is CAWISGATTDTQYF. The V gene is TRBV30, the J gene TRBJ2-3; 7 bases match TRBD2. V was clipped by 4 bases and J by 2 bases; unmatched bases: 6. Germline V gives CDR1 GTSNPN, CDR2 SVGIG (reference sequence). The CDR3 has 14 amino acids.

This chain joins TRBV7-9 and TRBJ1-1, with 9 bases aligning to TRBD1. V was clipped by 5 bases and J by 4 bases; unmatched bases: 8. CDR1 is SEHNR, CDR2 FQNEAQ, per germline (reference sequence). The CDR3 spans 15 residues. The CDR3 nucleotides are TGTGCCAGCAGCGACCACAGGGGGCCTAGCACTGAAGCTTTCTTT. Residues: CASSDHRGPSTEAFF.

The chain is built from TRBV6-2 or TRBV6-3 and TRBJ2-2; unclear D gene. Between the trimmed V and J ends, which lost 7 bases and 0 bases, there was a span of 12 bases. CDR3 size: 15 residues. CDR1 and CDR2 from the germline V gene are MNHEY and SVGEGT. In DNA, the CDR3 is TGTGCCAGCACCCCCTTGTTGGCGAACACCGGGGAGCTGTTTTTT. Translating it yields CASTPLLANTGELFF.

The chain employs TRBV11-2 and TRBJ2-7; no clear D gene. This CDR3 contains 14 residues. V was pared by 2 bases and J by 0 bases, with 8 bases between. Per germline, CDR1 SGHAT and CDR2 FQNNGV. CDR3 sequence: CASSLYPDSYEQYF. CDR3 nucleotide sequence: TGTGCCAGCAGCTTATACCCGGACTCCTACGAGCAGTACTTC.

The table lists this clone with a count of one. This chain connects TRBV7-2 to TRBJ2-7; 7 bases align to TRBD1. Germline assignment: CDR1 SGHTA and CDR2 FQGNSA. CDR3 length equals 15 residues. V dropped 4 bases and J dropped 7; count of bases not matched to a gene: 13. The CDR3 here is CASSSSGTVPGEQYF. The CDR3 DNA reads as TGTGCCAGCAGCTCCTCCGGGACAGTGCCGGGGGAGCAGTACTTC.

On this clone: Distinct nucleotide sequences in the sample also encode this CDR3. The J gene is TRBJ2-5, the V gene TRBV18; D is ambiguous. The CDR3 has 11 residues. Trimming removed 3 bases at V and 4 bases at J, with 3 bases between. Germline lookup yields CDR1 KGHSH and CDR2 LQKENI. The CDR3 DNA follows: TGTGCCAGCTCACCGGGAGAGACCCAGTACTTC. Its protein is CASSPGETQYF.

The V call is TRBV19, the J call TRBJ1-5, with a weak D call TRBD1 (5 bases). V gave up 3 bases and J gave up 3 bases, with 9 bases separating them. The V gene's germline CDR1 is LNHDA and CDR2 SQIVND (reference sequence). This CDR3 has 14 amino acids. In DNA, the CDR3 is TGTGCCAGTAGTATTCAGGGAAACAATCAGCCCCAGCATTTT. Translating gives CASSIQGNNQPQHF.

CDR3 sequence: CASSEVRGPYGYTF. The CDR3 nucleotides are TGTGCCAGCAGTGAAGTAAGGGGTCCCTATGGCTACACCTTC. This rearrangement joins TRBV6-1 to TRBJ1-2; D might be TRBD1 (5 bases). CDR3 size: 14 residues. Germline CDR1 MNHNS, CDR2 SASEGT. Trimming stripped 1 base from V and 4 bases from J, with 10 bases between.

This chain uses TRBV7-2 with TRBJ1-2, with D perhaps matching TRBD1 (5 bases). This CDR3 has 14 residues. V lost 0 bases to trimming and J lost 5 bases, with 10 bases between them. From germline, CDR1 is SGHTA and CDR2 FQGNSA. The CDR3 nucleotides are TGTGCCAGCAGCTTAGCGAGACAGAGTTATGGCTACACCTTC. This translates into CASSLARQSYGYTF.

This chain joins TRBV29-1 and TRBJ2-1; 10 bases are shared with TRBD2. The CDR3 has 15 residues. CDR1 SQVTM and CDR2 ANQGSEA come from the germline V gene. The DNA for the CDR3 is TGCAGGCCCGGGACTAGCGTATGCTCCTACAATGAGCAGTTCTTC. It encodes CRPGTSVCSYNEQFF.

The chain has TRBV5-5 and TRBJ2-3, with D tentatively TRBD1 (6 bases). V lost 2 bases and J lost 2, with 15 bases in between. The germline CDR1 and CDR2 sequences are SGHKS and YYEKEE (reference sequence). The CDR3 loop spans 16 amino acids. This chain's CDR3 is CASSFIRGIYTDTQYF. CDR3 sequence (DNA): TGTGCCAGCAGCTTTATCAGGGGTATCTACACAGATACGCAGTATTTT.

J is TRBJ2-1 and V is TRBV19; D remains ambiguous. The CDR3 runs 13 residues. Trimming cost V 4 bases and J 0 bases, with 4 bases left between them. Per the germline V gene, CDR1 is LNHDA and CDR2 is SQIVND (reference sequence). The CDR3 spells CASSKSSYNEQFF. Here the CDR3 DNA reads TGTGCCAGTAGTAAGAGCTCCTACAATGAGCAGTTCTTC.

The chain links TRBV2 to TRBJ2-5, with 15 bases matching TRBD2. The trim removed 4 bases at V and 5 bases at J, leaving 5 bases unmatched. CDR1 is SNHLY, CDR2 FYNNEI, per germline. The CDR3 loop spans 16 amino acids. CDR3 protein: CASSAGTSGGIETQYF. The DNA for the CDR3 is TGTGCCAGCAGTGCCGGGACTAGCGGGGGGATCGAGACCCAGTACTTC.